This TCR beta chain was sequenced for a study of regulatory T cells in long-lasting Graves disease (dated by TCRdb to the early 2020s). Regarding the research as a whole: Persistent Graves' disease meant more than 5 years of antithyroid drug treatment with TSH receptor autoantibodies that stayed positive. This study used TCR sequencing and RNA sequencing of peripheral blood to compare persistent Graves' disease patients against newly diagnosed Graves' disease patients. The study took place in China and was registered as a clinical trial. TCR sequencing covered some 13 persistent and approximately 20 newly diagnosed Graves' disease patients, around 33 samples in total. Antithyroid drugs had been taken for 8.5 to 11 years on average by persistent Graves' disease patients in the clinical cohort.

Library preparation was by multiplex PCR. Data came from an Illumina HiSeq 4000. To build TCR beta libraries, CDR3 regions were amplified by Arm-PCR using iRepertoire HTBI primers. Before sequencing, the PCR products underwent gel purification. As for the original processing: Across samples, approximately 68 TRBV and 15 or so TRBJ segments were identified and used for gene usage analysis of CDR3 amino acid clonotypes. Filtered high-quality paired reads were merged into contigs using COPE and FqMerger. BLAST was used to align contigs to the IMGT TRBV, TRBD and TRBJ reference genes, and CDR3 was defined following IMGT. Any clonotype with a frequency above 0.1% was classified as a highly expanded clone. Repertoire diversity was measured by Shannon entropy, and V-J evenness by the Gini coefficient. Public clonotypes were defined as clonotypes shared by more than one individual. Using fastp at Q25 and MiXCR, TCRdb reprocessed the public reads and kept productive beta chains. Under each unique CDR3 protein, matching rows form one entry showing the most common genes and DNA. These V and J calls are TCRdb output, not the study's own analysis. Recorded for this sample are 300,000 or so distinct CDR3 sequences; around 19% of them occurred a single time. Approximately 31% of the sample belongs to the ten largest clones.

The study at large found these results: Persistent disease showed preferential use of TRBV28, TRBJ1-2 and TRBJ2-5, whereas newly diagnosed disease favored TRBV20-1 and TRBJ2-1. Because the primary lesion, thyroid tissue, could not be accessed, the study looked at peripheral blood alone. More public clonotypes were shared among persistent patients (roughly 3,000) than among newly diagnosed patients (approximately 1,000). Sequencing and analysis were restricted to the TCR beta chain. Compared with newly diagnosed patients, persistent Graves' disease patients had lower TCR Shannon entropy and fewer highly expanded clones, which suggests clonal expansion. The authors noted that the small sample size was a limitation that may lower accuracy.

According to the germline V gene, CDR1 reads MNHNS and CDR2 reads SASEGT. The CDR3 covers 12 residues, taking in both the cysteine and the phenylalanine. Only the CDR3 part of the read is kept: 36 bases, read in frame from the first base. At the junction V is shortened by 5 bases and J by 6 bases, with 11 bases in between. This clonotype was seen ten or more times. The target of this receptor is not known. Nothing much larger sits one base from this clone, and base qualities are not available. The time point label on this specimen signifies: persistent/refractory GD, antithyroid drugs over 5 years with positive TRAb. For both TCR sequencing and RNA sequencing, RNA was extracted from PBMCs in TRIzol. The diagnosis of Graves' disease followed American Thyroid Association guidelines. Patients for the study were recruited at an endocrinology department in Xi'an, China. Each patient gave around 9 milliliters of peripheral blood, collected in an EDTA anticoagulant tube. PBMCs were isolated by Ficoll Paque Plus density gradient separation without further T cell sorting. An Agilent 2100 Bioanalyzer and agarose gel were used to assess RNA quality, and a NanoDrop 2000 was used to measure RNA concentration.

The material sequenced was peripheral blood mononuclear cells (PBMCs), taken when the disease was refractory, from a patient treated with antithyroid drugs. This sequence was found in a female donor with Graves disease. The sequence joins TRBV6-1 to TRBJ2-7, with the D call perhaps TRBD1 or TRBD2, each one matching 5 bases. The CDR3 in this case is CASSQPGSEQYF. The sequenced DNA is TGTGCCAGCAGTCAACCAGGGAGCGAGCAGTACTTC.